This T cell receptor (beta chain) was obtained from a study of shared clonotypes between healthy human individuals (dated by TCRdb to the early 2020s). With respect to the entire study: The cohort comprised a couple of women and a few men aged 18 to 49 years. Blood TCR repertoires of about five healthy adults were deeply sequenced to estimate repertoire size and the extent of clonotype sharing between individuals. To increase sequencing depth and limit assay-specific biases, different laboratories used diverse techniques to prepare libraries and sequence TCR repertoires. Between about 0.9 and 9 billion PBMCs per donor were obtained by leukapheresis.

On the study overall, not on this receptor specifically: The small number of donors limited the genetic and exposure-history diversity represented. Pairwise subsampling indicated that sequencing depth was expected to affect the degree of clonotype sharing among donors. Sampling was limited to blood, and TCR repertoires in tissue likely differ from TCR repertoires in blood.

Using the deep immunoSEQ assay, TCR CDR3 regions were amplified from genomic DNA by multiplex PCR. Extracted genomic DNA from each cell subset was spread evenly across all wells of several immunoSEQ 96-well plates, with each plate serving as a replicate. For unsorted PBMC, 300 to 350 ng genomic DNA, equal to approximately 30,000 T cell genomes, was loaded into each replicate PCR. Ten immunoSEQ deep assay plates were used to sequence the unsorted PBMC genomic DNA. The purified libraries were quantified using a Qubit 3.0 fluorometer, sized with a Bioanalyzer 2100, and then quantified again using the KAPA Library Quantification kit. Each immunoSEQ 96-well plate was sequenced on its own single-read 150-cycle Illumina NextSeq 550 flow cell. The authors' analysis ran thus. Because only junctional sequences without quality scores were contained in the immunoSEQ output, filtering matching that applied to full-length reads could not be performed. To assign V/J genes and CDR3, sequences were annotated using PyIR, a Python wrapper for IgBLAST v1.9, with IMGT germline references. Reads were removed for weak V/J assignments (E-value above 1e-6), missing CDR3, stop codons, out-of-frame junctions, or ambiguous translated residues. V3J clonotypes were defined by identical inferred V gene, J gene, and CDR3 amino acid sequence. Percentage overlap between repertoires was computed as shared unique clonotypes divided by the size of the smaller repertoire. Three approaches were used to assess repertoire richness: RTK rarefaction, the Chao1 estimator, and Recon v2.1 estimates of unobserved clonotypes. TCRdb stores this immuneACCESS table with in-frame sequences only. Part of the clones is absent; in the studies checked, under half of the shortfall reflects unresolved V genes, and no reason is known for the rest. V and J calls and clone size come straight from that table; D and trimming were deduced from the DNA. The sample records roughly 490,000 clones, 76% of which are singletons. The ten biggest clones cover over 10% of the sample.

About this clone itself: What antigen it recognizes has not been identified. Qualities for individual bases were not recorded, and no much larger clone is one base off.

The donors were healthy, HIV-negative adults with no recently reported acute infections or vaccinations. Every donor was a Caucasian adult residing in Nashville, Tennessee, USA. In the unsorted samples, around 81 million PBMCs were counted, and genomic DNA was extracted using the QIAamp DNA Blood Mini kit. Blood was obtained by leukapheresis, after which PBMCs were separated by Ficoll-Histopaque density gradient centrifugation and cryopreserved in liquid nitrogen vapor phase. Measured from the cysteine to the phenylalanine, the CDR3 is 15 residues long. Only the CDR3 DNA stays, 45 bases, in frame from base 1. The germline V gene yields MGHDK for CDR1 and SYGVNS for CDR2. V is cut by 7 bases and J by 3 bases, and the space between the germline ends is 18 bases.

The sequence was obtained from a woman aged 40 to 55 in good health. Some clones in this sample may be carry-over from other donors' samples. The rearranged segments are TRBV25-1 and TRBJ1-1, and perhaps TRBD1 as D gene, on 5 matching bases. The sample comprised PBMCs. The sequenced DNA is TGTGCCAGCACCCACTCGAGCGGGGGAGACACTGAAGCTTTCTTT. Translated, it gives CASTHSSGGDTEAFF.